The clone carrying this T cell receptor (beta chain) was picked up a small number of times. Its target is not known. The CDR3 sequence is 15 residues long. V gave up 4 bases and J gave up 4 bases; unmatched junction bases: 7. Looked up from germline, CDR1 is SGHRS and CDR2 is YFSETQ. Employing constant-segment primers, 5'RACE generated TCR alpha and TCR beta cDNA libraries bearing sample barcodes and UMIs. TCRdb called the 5' RACE reads again in MiXCR, with one record for every CDR3 protein. The repertoire holds approximately 490,000 distinct CDR3 sequences, with roughly 21% as singletons. The record originates from a study of T-cell memory formation after mild COVID-19. General study findings and limits: Second-wave clones that peaked on day 37 lacked confirmed SARS-CoV-2 specificity. Clones that contracted from day 15 to 85 had balanced CD4/CD8; later expanders were CD4+ biased.

This chain connects TRBV5-1 to TRBJ2-5; 10 bases fit TRBD1. Input material: PBMCs or a T cell subset sorted from them (not recorded which). The TCR sequence derives from an adult woman who had mild COVID-19 (a few samples of this study predate the infection). Cell type and time point are not known. DNA for the CDR3: TGCGCCAGCAGCCCGCCGGGACAGGGGACAGAGACCCAGTACTTC. Encoded protein: CASSPPGQGTETQYF. Full variable domain (remainder filled in from reference TRBV5-1 and TRBJ2-5): KAGVTQTPRYLIKTRGQQVTLSCSPISGHRSVSWYQQTPGQGLQFLFEYFSETQRNKGNFPGRFSGRQFSNSRSEMNVSTLELGDSALYLCASSPPGQGTETQYFGPGTRLLVL.